A single sample is the source of the 27 T cell receptor beta chains below, sequenced in a study of blood T cell repertoires in COVID-19. Clones were read by immunoSEQ multiplex PCR, and TCRdb kept only the in-frame ones, dropping some. The sample lists about 34,000 clones; approximately 80% were seen once. Sequencing was performed on peripheral blood. All receptors come from a human donor in a cohort sampled during active COVID-19.

The chain carries TRBV19 and TRBJ1-1; no reliable D call. There are 15 residues in the CDR3. Trimming cost V 5 bases and J 4 bases, with 17 bases left between them. Germline V gene sequence: CDR1 LNHDA, CDR2 SQIVND (reference sequence). CDR3 sequence reads: CASSLGSGSVTEAFF. CDR3 coding DNA: TGTGCCAGTAGTTTAGGCTCCGGGTCGGTCACTGAAGCTTTCTTT. Variable domain in full (rest from reference TRBV19 and TRBJ1-1): DGGITQSPKYLFRKEGQNVTLSCEQNLNHDAMYWYRQDPGQGLRLIYYSQIVNDFQKGDIAEGYSVSREKKESFPLTVTSAQKNPTAFYLCASSLGSGSVTEAFFGQGTRLTVV.

In this sample, this clone turned up a few times. The rearrangement joins TRBV28 to TRBJ1-4; 10 bases agree with TRBD1. Germline loops: CDR1 MDHEN, CDR2 SYDVKM. V lost 5 bases to trimming and J lost 10 bases; unmatched junction nucleotides: 25. CDR3 length equals 20 residues. The DNA for the CDR3 is TGTGCCAGCAGTCCAGACAGGGGGCGCGACTCCATAGTCCAATGGGGAAAACTGTTTTTT. This codes for CASSPDRGRDSIVQWGKLFF.

The chain couples TRBV28 to TRBJ2-3; TRBD2 is a possible D gene (6 bases). The CDR3 sequence is 15 residues long. Germline V gives CDR1 MDHEN, CDR2 SYDVKM. Trimming left V 6 bases short and J 3 bases short, with 16 bases between. The CDR3 nucleotides read TGTGCCAGCAGCCTCCGACTAGTTCGAACAGATACGCAGTATTTT. Translated, it gives CASSLRLVRTDTQYF.

This sequence joins TRBV6-1 and TRBJ1-1; 8 bases match TRBD1. The CDR3 contains 17 residues. V lost 2 bases, J lost 7 bases, and 15 bases stayed unmatched. Germline V CDR1 and CDR2: MNHNS, SASEGT. CDR3 bases: TGTGCCAGCAGTGAACAGGTTGGACAGGGTCTGAGAATTGAAGCTTTCTTT. This codes for CASSEQVGQGLRIEAFF.

The V gene is TRBV4-2, the J gene TRBJ2-1, with 12 positions matching TRBD2. Germline V gene lookup returns CDR1 LGHNA and CDR2 YNFKEQ. This CDR3 is 20 amino acids long. The V gene end was trimmed by 0 bases and the J gene end by 3 bases; junction bases not matched to a gene: 12. In DNA form, the CDR3 reads TGTGCCAGCAGCCAAGACACCCGTCTAGCGGGGGGGCACTTCTACAATGAGCAGTTCTTC. It is translated as CASSQDTRLAGGHFYNEQFF.

This chain joins TRBV6-5 and TRBJ1-2; no reliable D call. Trimming cost V 8 bases and J 2 bases, with 18 bases left between them. This CDR3 region has 15 residues. Germline CDR1 MNHEY, CDR2 SVGAGI. This CDR3 reads CASDTTFDRNYGYTF. DNA of the CDR3: TGTGCCAGCGACACCACGTTCGACCGAAACTATGGCTACACCTTC.

DNA for the CDR3: TGTGCCAGCAGCCAACGGCTGAGGTCAGATAGCTCCTACGAGCAGTACTTC. It is translated as CASSQRLRSDSSYEQYF. The V and J genes are TRBV16 and TRBJ2-7; D remains unclear. Germline CDR1 is KGHSY and CDR2 is FQNENV. V gave up 2 bases and J gave up 0 bases, with 17 bases separating them. The CDR3 length is 17 residues.

The rearrangement uses TRBV19 and TRBJ2-3, with D possibly matching TRBD2 (5 bases). From germline, CDR1 is LNHDA and CDR2 SQIVND (reference sequence). The CDR3 runs 14 residues. V was shortened by 6 bases and J by 1 base, with 11 bases between the two germline ends. DNA for the CDR3: TGTGCCAGTAGGCGCGGGTGGGGCACAGATACGCAGTATTTT. The encoded protein is CASRRGWGTDTQYF.

By share, this clone ranks as medium-sized. The J gene is TRBJ1-3, the V gene TRBV10-1; 9 positions agree with TRBD1. The CDR3 covers 16 residues. V lost 4 bases to trimming and J lost 8 bases; unmatched junction nucleotides: 12. Germline V gene lookup returns CDR1 WNHNN and CDR2 SYGVQD (reference sequence). The CDR3 DNA reads as TGCGCCAGCAGTGGCCGGGACAGGGTCGTTTTAGACACCATATATTTT. Protein product: CASSGRDRVVLDTIYF.

The V and J genes are TRBV19 and TRBJ1-2; 8 bases agree with TRBD1. The germline V gene encodes CDR1 LNHDA and CDR2 SQIVND (reference sequence). The CDR3 has 15 amino acids. Trimming at V came to 3 bases and at J to 0 bases, leaving 3 bases not matched to a gene. CDR3 amino acids: CASSMQGAANYGYTF. CDR3 DNA: TGTGCCAGTAGTATGCAGGGGGCAGCTAACTATGGCTACACCTTC.

This clone was observed a handful of times. The V call is TRBV18, the J call TRBJ2-1; 9 nucleotides agree with TRBD2. Germline lookup yields CDR1 KGHSH and CDR2 LQKENI. The CDR3 spans 19 residues. V lost 5 bases to trimming and J lost 0 bases; unmatched junction nucleotides: 14. Here the CDR3 reads CASSISAGGLLSSYNEQFF. The CDR3 nucleotides are TGTGCCAGCTCAATTTCTGCGGGGGGGCTTCTAAGCTCCTACAATGAGCAGTTCTTC. Together with reference TRBV18 and TRBJ2-1, the CDR3 gives the full variable domain: NAGVMQNPRHLVRRRGQEARLRCSPMKGHSHVYWYRQLPEEGLKFMVYLQKENIIDESGMPKERFSAEFPKEGPSILRIQQVVRGDSAAYFCASSISAGGLLSSYNEQFFGPGTRLTVL.

This clone was seen just once. This chain joins TRBV27 and TRBJ2-7; 11 bases are shared with TRBD2. Trimming cost V 5 bases and J 7 bases; bases outside gene matches: 10. The CDR3 spans 15 residues. From germline, CDR1 is MNHEY and CDR2 SMNVEV (reference sequence). Here the CDR3 reads CASSPYSGRAKEQYF. The CDR3 nucleotides are TGTGCCAGCAGTCCGTATAGCGGGAGGGCAAAAGAGCAGTACTTC.

The J gene is TRBJ2-3, the V gene TRBV5-4; 10 nucleotides agree with TRBD1. Per the germline V gene, CDR1 is SGHNT and CDR2 is YYREEE (reference sequence). The CDR3 is 15 residues long. The J segment lost 2 bases and the V segment lost 0 bases, leaving 0 bases of the junction unmatched. CDR3 in DNA: TGTGCCAGCAGCTTGGGACAGGGGGCCACAGATACGCAGTATTTT. Translation: CASSLGQGATDTQYF.

This chain uses TRBV6-5 with TRBJ2-7; D is perhaps TRBD1 (6 bases). The CDR3 extends over 14 amino acids. The V end was cut by 5 bases, the J end by 3 bases, with 14 bases between. Germline CDR1 reads MNHEY; CDR2 reads SVGAGI. The CDR3 sequence: CASSTTARGYEQYF. CDR3 nucleotide sequence: TGTGCCAGCAGTACGACGGCCAGGGGCTACGAGCAGTACTTC.

The chain links TRBV5-6 to TRBJ2-7; TRBD1 matches 7 bases. Germline V gene lookup returns CDR1 SGHDT and CDR2 YYEEEE. After removal of 4 bases from V and 5 bases from J, the junction contained 9 bases not matched to a gene. The CDR3 extends over 14 amino acids. This chain's CDR3 is CASSEQGSPHEQYF. The CDR3 nucleotides read TGTGCCAGCAGCGAACAGGGGTCCCCTCACGAGCAGTACTTC.

The V call is TRBV19, the J call TRBJ2-5; 8 bases are a match to TRBD1. Germline V gene sequence: CDR1 LNHDA, CDR2 SQIVND (reference sequence). This CDR3 spans 13 amino acids. Trimming removed 4 bases from V and 7 bases from J; junction bases left unmatched: 5. The DNA of the CDR3 is TGTGCCAGTAGTAAACAGGGGGTTGGGACCCAGTACTTC. It codes for CASSKQGVGTQYF.

Only one count was recorded for this clone. This CDR3 reads CASSQDRASGSGWQFF. CDR3 nucleotide sequence: TGTGCCAGCAGCCAAGATAGGGCTAGCGGGAGTGGGTGGCAGTTCTTC. The chain recombines TRBV4-2 with TRBJ2-1; 10 positions match TRBD2. In germline, CDR1 is LGHNA, CDR2 YNFKEQ. The junction had 11 bases not matched to a gene; V was cut back by 0 bases and J by 12 bases. The CDR3 consists of 16 residues.

This clone has only a few counts. V and J are TRBV7-3 and TRBJ2-5; a possible D gene is TRBD1 (6 bases). Deletions cut 1 base from V and 4 bases from J, with 10 bases between. The CDR3 loop spans 14 amino acids. Per germline, CDR1 SGHTA and CDR2 FQGTGA. The CDR3 loop is CASSLMPRGETQYF. The DNA of the CDR3 is TGTGCCAGCAGCTTAATGCCCAGGGGAGAGACCCAGTACTTC.

V and J are TRBV5-1 and TRBJ2-1, with 7 bases matching TRBD1. The ends lost 0 bases at V and 8 bases at J; junction bases unmatched: 11. CDR1 and CDR2 from the germline V gene are SGHRS and YFSETQ. This CDR3 contains 16 residues. CDR3 in amino acids: CASSLANRGQGDEQFF. CDR3 nucleotide sequence: TGCGCCAGCAGCTTGGCCAACAGGGGCCAAGGCGATGAGCAGTTCTTC.

The V gene is TRBV7-3, the J gene TRBJ2-7, with D tentatively TRBD2 (5 bases). Looked up from germline, CDR1 is SGHTA and CDR2 is FQGTGA. Trimming took 4 bases from V and 4 from J, leaving 17 bases between them. The CDR3 totals 15 residues. CDR3 nucleotides: TGTGCCAGCAGCTATACCGGATCTAGCCTGTACGAGCAGTACTTC. Residues: CASSYTGSSLYEQYF.

The chain joins TRBV28 to TRBJ1-1, with a weak D call TRBD1 (6 bases). The V end lost 6 bases, the J end lost 5 bases, and 16 bases lay between the germline ends. CDR1 and CDR2 (germline): MDHEN, SYDVKM. The CDR3 extends over 14 amino acids. The CDR3 is CASRSTGQWTEAFF. As DNA, the CDR3 is TGTGCCAGCAGATCTACTGGACAGTGGACTGAAGCTTTCTTT.

The chain recombines TRBV27 with TRBJ2-7; 7 nucleotides line up with TRBD1. Germline V CDR1 and CDR2: MNHEY, SMNVEV (reference sequence). The CDR3 length is 14 residues. J gave up 2 bases and V 5 bases, and 6 bases lay outside the gene matches. The CDR3 DNA follows: TGTGCCAGCAGTCATTTGACAGGGACCTACGAGCAGTACTTC. Encoded protein: CASSHLTGTYEQYF.

In this sample, this clone turned up once. The V call is TRBV28, the J call TRBJ1-1, with 8 bases that match TRBD1. CDR3 length equals 18 residues. The germline V gene encodes CDR1 MDHEN and CDR2 SYDVKM. The V segment lost 2 bases and the J segment 0 bases; nucleotides outside the gene matches: 11. Here the CDR3 reads CASSLTVYRGGMNTEAFF. Written as DNA, the CDR3 is TGTGCCAGCAGTTTAACAGTTTACAGGGGGGGAATGAACACTGAAGCTTTCTTT.

This chain uses TRBV5-8 with TRBJ2-2; 8 bases agree with TRBD1. This CDR3 spans 15 amino acids. J lost 4 bases, V lost 5 bases, and 7 bases had no gene match. Germline V gives CDR1 SGHTS, CDR2 YDEGEE. The CDR3 DNA follows: TGTGCCAGCAGAGGACAGGGCGTGGTCACCGGGGAGCTGTTTTTT. It encodes CASRGQGVVTGELFF.

The chain employs TRBV19 and TRBJ2-2, with D perhaps matching TRBD1 (7 bases). Per germline, CDR1 LNHDA and CDR2 SQIVND (reference sequence). Trimming left V 3 bases short and J 0 bases short, with 11 bases between. This CDR3 has 16 residues. Here the CDR3 DNA reads TGTGCCAGTAGTATGACAGGGAGGTCGAACACCGGGGAGCTGTTTTTT. Amino acid sequence: CASSMTGRSNTGELFF.

The chain is built from TRBV7-9 and TRBJ1-1, with 9 nucleotides matching TRBD1. The CDR3 is 17 residues long. Germline CDR1 reads SEHNR; CDR2 reads FQNEAQ (reference sequence). Trimming took 4 bases from V and 0 from J; bases not matched to a gene: 9. The CDR3 bases are TGTGCCAGCAGCTCGAGGACAGGGGACATCATGAACACTGAAGCTTTCTTT. Translated: CASSSRTGDIMNTEAFF.

The chain links TRBV14 to TRBJ2-6; 12 bases line up with TRBD2. Germline assignment: CDR1 SGHDN and CDR2 FVKESK. The CDR3 extends over 19 amino acids. Trimming removed 1 base from V and 0 bases from J; junction bases left unmatched: 4. The CDR3 DNA reads as TGTGCCAGCAGCCAAGTCGGACTAGCGGGAAGCTCTGGGGCCAACGTCCTGACTTTC. This encodes CASSQVGLAGSSGANVLTF.